This section outlines one TCR beta chain sequence together with its context. Its antigen is undetermined. The record originates from a study of cytomegalovirus exposure and HLA in healthy donors. Study findings and constraints: For TCR beta chains, V- and J-gene trimming was later linked to a missense DCLRE1C variant. The HLA-A and HLA-B alleles of most subjects were reportedly predicted accurately from TCR beta sequences.

This CDR3 region has 14 residues. The germline CDR1 and CDR2 sequences are KGHSH and LQKENI. The germline V and J ends were trimmed by 2 bases and 0 bases, with 5 bases remaining between them. The PCR was carried out with 60 Vbeta primers and 13 Jbeta primers. Using immunoSEQ multiplex PCR, the repertoire was profiled, and TCRdb retains in-frame clones only, with some absent. The sample includes 75,000 to 100,000 clones, around 69% seen only once; the top ten take around 20%. The chain is built from TRBV18 and TRBJ1-5; D remains unclear. The specimen sequenced was PBMCs. The TCR was taken from a woman aged 55-70 years in good health and CMV-seropositive. As DNA, the CDR3 is TGTGCCAGCTCACCAGCGCATAGCAATCAGCCCCAGCATTTT. Its protein product is CASSPAHSNQPQHF.